This T cell receptor beta chain was captured by sequencing in a study of blood T cell repertoires in COVID-19. Study information: COVID-19 samples, acute and convalescent, were from the United States, Italy and Spain.

V was trimmed by 2 bases and J by 7 bases, leaving 9 bases between them. Germline CDR1 LGHNA, CDR2 YSLEER. The CDR3 is 13 residues long. Method: immunoSEQ multiplex PCR; TCRdb's copy keeps in-frame clones and lacks some. This table has hundreds of thousands of clones, around nine tenths appearing once. Material for sequencing was PBMCs or T cells enriched from blood (not recorded which). The rearrangement links TRBV4-3 to TRBJ2-1; a possible D gene is TRBD1 (6 bases). The sequence was obtained from a man in his sixties who had recovered from COVID-19. The CDR3 sequence: CASSQLQGNEQFF. The CDR3 DNA sequence: TGCGCCAGCAGCCAATTACAGGGTAATGAGCAGTTCTTC.